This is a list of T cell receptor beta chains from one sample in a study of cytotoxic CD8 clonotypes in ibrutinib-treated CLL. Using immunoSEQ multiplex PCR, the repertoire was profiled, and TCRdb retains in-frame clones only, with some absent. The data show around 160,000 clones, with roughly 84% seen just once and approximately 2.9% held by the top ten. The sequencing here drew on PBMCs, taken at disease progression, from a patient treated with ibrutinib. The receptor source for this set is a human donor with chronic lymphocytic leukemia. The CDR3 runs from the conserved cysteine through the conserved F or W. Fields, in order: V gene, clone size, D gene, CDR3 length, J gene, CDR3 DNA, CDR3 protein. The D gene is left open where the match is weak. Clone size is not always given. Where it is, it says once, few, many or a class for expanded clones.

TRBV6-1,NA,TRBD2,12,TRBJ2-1,TGTGCCAGCACTGGAGCGGGAGTTGAGCAGTTCTTC,CASTGAGVEQFF
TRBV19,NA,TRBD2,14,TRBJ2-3,TGTGCCAGTAGTTCCCAGACTAGCATAGATACGCAGTATTTT,CASSSQTSIDTQYF
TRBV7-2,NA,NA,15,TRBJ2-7,TGTGCCAGCAGCTTAGATCGGGGAACCGCCTACGAGCAGTACTTC,CASSLDRGTAYEQYF
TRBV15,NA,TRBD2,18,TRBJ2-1,TGTGCCACCAGCTCCCTCCCCCACGCGGGAGGGCCCTCGAATGAGCAGTTCTTC,CATSSLPHAGGPSNEQFF
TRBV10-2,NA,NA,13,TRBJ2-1,TGCGCCAGCACGGGCGGGACCTACAATGAGCAGTTCTTC,CASTGGTYNEQFF
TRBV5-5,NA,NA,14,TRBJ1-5,TGTGCCAGCAGCTTTGACGGATCCAATCAGCCCCAGCATTTT,CASSFDGSNQPQHF
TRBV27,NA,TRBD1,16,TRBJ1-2,TGTGCCAGCAGTTTCCGCCGACAGGGGCCCCCCCATGGCTACACCTTC,CASSFRRQGPPHGYTF
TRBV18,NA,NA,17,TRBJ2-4,TGTGCCAGCTCACCCGGACATTCTCGAATAGCCAAAAACATTCAGTACTTC,CASSPGHSRIAKNIQYF
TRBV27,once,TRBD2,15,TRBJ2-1,TGTGCCAGCACCCCCACCGGGGGGGCTCTCAATGAGCAGTTCTTC,CASTPTGGALNEQFF
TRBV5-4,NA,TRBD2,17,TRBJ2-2,TGTGCCAGCAGCTCAGGGGGACTAGCGGGAAACACCGGGGAGCTGTTTTTT,CASSSGGLAGNTGELFF
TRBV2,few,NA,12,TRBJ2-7,TGTGCCAGCAGACAGGACCTCTACGAGCAGTACTTC,CASRQDLYEQYF
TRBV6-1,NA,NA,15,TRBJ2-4,TGTGCCAGCAGTGAAGGATGGGAACCCCCAAACATTCAGTACTTC,CASSEGWEPPNIQYF
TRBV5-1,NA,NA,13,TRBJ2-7,TGCGCCAGCAGCTTGATCGGGGAGTACGAGCAGTACTTC,CASSLIGEYEQYF
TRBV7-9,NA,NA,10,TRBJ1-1,TGTGCCAGCGGTAGTACTGAAGCTTTCTTT,CASGSTEAFF
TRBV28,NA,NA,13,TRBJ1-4,TGTGCCAGCAGGGGGGCAACTAATGAAAAACTGTTTTTT,CASRGATNEKLFF
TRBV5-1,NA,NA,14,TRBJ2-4,TGCGCCAGCAGCCCCCCCGGGGGTAAAAACATTCAGTACTTC,CASSPPGGKNIQYF
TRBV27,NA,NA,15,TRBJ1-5,TGTGCCAGCAGACCCACCGGCAGGGGCAAACAGCCCCAGCATTTT,CASRPTGRGKQPQHF
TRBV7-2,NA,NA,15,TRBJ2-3,TGTGCCAGCAGCTTAGAGTTGCAGGGAGCAGATACGCAGTATTTT,CASSLELQGADTQYF
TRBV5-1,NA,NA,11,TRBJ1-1,TGCGCCAGCAGGGGTCCCACTGAAGCTTTCTTT,CASRGPTEAFF
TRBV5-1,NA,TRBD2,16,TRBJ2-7,TGCGCCAGCAGCCCCCGGGCAGTAGCGGGAGCTCACGAGCAGTACTTC,CASSPRAVAGAHEQYF
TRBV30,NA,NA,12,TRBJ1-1,TGTGCCTGGAATTCCCTGAACACTGAAGCTTTCTTT,CAWNSLNTEAFF
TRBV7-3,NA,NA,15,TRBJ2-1,TGTGCCAGCAGCCCTCCGGGCCCTCGGAGCTATGAGCAGTTCTTC,CASSPPGPRSYEQFF
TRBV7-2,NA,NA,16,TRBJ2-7,TGTGCCAGCAGCTTGGGGACAAGGACGGGCTCCTACGAGCAGTACTTC,CASSLGTRTGSYEQYF
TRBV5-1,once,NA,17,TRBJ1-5,TGCGCCAGCAGACGGGGTGGCGGGAGCTGGGAGGGTCAGCCCCAGCATTTT,CASRRGGGSWEGQPQHF
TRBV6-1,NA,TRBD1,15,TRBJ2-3,TGTGCCAGCAGTGAATGGGACAGCTATTCAGATACGCAGTATTTT,CASSEWDSYSDTQYF
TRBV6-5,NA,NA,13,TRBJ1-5,TGTGCCACCAGGGGTTTTGACCATCAGCCCCAGCATTTT,CATRGFDHQPQHF
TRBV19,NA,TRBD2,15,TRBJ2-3,TGTGCCAGTAGTACTAGCGGGAGTGGCACAGATACGCAGTATTTT,CASSTSGSGTDTQYF
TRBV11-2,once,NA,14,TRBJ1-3,TGTGCCAGCAGCTCCGCGACAGTGGGAAACACCATATATTTT,CASSSATVGNTIYF
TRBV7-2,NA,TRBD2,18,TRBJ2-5,TGTGCCAGCAGCTTAGGTAGGGCGGGAGGAAGGTCTCAAGAGACCCAGTACTTC,CASSLGRAGGRSQETQYF
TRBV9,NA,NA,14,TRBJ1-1,TGTGCCAGCAGCGTAGGGATGGGGGTAGTTGAAGCTTTCTTT,CASSVGMGVVEAFF
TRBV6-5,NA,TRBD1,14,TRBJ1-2,TGTGCCAGCAGTCGTGACAGGGATAACTATGGCTACACCTTC,CASSRDRDNYGYTF
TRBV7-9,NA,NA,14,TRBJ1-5,TGTGCCAGCAGCTCTGGACAAATGAATCAGCCCCAGCATTTT,CASSSGQMNQPQHF
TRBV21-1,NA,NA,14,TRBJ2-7,TGTGCCAGCAGCCCACGGACAGGACGGTACGAGCAGTACTTC,CASSPRTGRYEQYF
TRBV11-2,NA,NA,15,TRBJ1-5,TGTGCCAGCAGCTTAGATTCGGGGCTCACTCAGCCCCAGCATTTT,CASSLDSGLTQPQHF
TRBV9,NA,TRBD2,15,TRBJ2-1,TGTGCCAGCAGCCACCTAGCGGGAGGGGACAATGAGCAGTTCTTC,CASSHLAGGDNEQFF
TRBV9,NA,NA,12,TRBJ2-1,TGTGCCAGCAGCGTAGTTTCGGGAACGCAGTTCTTC,CASSVVSGTQFF
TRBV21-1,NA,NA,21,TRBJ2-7,TGTGCCAGCAGCACGCGCAGCACACCGGGACTAGCGTCCGATAGCTCCTACGAGCAGTACTTC,CASSTRSTPGLASDSSYEQYF
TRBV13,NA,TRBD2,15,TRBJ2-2,TGTGCCAGCAGCGCAGCGGGGGCGGACCCCGGGGAGCTGTTTTTT,CASSAAGADPGELFF
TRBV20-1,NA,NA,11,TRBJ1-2,TGCAGTGCCCCCGACTACTATGGCTACACCTTC,CSAPDYYGYTF
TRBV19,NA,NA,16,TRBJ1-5,TGTGCCAGTAGTTCAATAGAGGGGGATAGCAATCAGCCCCAGCATTTT,CASSSIEGDSNQPQHF
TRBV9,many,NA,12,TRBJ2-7,TGTGCCAGCGGGGGCGTTGCCTACGAGCAGTACTTC,CASGGVAYEQYF
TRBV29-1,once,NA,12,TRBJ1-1,TGCAGCGTCCGGACGGGAAACACTGAAGCTTTCTTT,CSVRTGNTEAFF
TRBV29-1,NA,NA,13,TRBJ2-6,TGCAGCGTTGTAGGGGCTGGGGCCAACGTCCTGACTTTC,CSVVGAGANVLTF
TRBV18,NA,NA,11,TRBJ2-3,TGTGCCAGCTCAGAGGGGGATACGCAGTATTTT,CASSEGDTQYF
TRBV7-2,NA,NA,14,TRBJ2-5,TGTGCCAGCAGCTTAGAAGCGATCGGAGAGACCCAGTACTTC,CASSLEAIGETQYF
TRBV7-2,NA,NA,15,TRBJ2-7,TGTGCCAGCAGCCCCCGGCGGACAACTTCCTACGAGCAGTACTTC,CASSPRRTTSYEQYF
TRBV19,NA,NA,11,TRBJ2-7,TGTGCCAGTAGGGGGTTCTACGAGCAGTACTTC,CASRGFYEQYF
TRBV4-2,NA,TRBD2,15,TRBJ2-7,TGTGCCAGCAGCCTTAGACTAGCGGGAGACTACGAGCAGTACTTC,CASSLRLAGDYEQYF
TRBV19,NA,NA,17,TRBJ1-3,TGTGCCAGTAGCTTACAGGGCCCTGGGCACTCTGGAAACACCATATATTTT,CASSLQGPGHSGNTIYF
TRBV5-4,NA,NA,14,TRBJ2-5,TGTGCCAGCAGCGTACACGGGGTACAGGAGACCCAGTACTTC,CASSVHGVQETQYF
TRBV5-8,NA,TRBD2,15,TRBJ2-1,TGTGCCAGCAGCTTGGGGAGCGGGAGGTACAATGAGCAGTTCTTC,CASSLGSGRYNEQFF
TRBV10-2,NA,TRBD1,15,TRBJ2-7,TGCGCCAGCAGTGACCAAGGCAGGGGGCCCTACGAGCAGTACTTC,CASSDQGRGPYEQYF
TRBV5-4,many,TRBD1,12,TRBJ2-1,TGTGCCAGCAGCTTGGACAGGGGTGAGCAGTTCTTC,CASSLDRGEQFF
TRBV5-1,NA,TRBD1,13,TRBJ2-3,TGCGCCAGCAGCTCGACAGGGGCAGATACGCAGTATTTT,CASSSTGADTQYF
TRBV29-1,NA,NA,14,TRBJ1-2,TGCAGCGTTGAATTTCGGGGGCTTAACTATGGCTACACCTTC,CSVEFRGLNYGYTF
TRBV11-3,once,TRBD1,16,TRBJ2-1,TGTGCCAGCAGCCTACAGGGGGCCCAGCACGACAATGAGCAGTTCTTC,CASSLQGAQHDNEQFF